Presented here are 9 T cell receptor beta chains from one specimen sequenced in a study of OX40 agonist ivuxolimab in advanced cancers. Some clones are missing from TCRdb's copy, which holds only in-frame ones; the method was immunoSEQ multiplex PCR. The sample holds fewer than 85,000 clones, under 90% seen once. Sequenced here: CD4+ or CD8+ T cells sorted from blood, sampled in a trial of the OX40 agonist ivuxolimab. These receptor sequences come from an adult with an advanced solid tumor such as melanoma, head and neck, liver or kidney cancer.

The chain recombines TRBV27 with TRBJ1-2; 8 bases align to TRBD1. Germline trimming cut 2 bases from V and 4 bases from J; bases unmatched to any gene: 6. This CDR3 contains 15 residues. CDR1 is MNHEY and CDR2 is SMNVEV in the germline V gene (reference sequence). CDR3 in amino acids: CASSLRTGITYGYTF. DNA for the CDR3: TGTGCCAGCAGTTTACGGACAGGGATAACCTATGGCTACACCTTC.

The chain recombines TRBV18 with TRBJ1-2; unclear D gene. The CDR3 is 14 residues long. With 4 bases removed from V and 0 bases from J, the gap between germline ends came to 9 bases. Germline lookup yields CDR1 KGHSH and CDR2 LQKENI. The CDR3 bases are TGTGCCAGCTCACTCTGGACCGCTAACTATGGCTACACCTTC. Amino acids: CASSLWTANYGYTF.

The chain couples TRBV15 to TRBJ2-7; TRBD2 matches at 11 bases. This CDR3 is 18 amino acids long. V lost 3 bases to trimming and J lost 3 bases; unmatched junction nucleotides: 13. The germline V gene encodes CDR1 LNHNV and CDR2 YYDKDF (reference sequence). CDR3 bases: TGTGCCACCAGCAGCCTTGGGGCTAGCGGGGGGTACAGCTACGAGCAGTACTTC. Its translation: CATSSLGASGGYSYEQYF.

CDR3 residues: CASSAGRVGTYEQYF. The CDR3 DNA reads as TGTGCCAGCAGCGCCGGTAGAGTGGGCACCTACGAGCAGTACTTC. This chain links TRBV5-4 with TRBJ2-7; D uncertain. Trimming removed 4 bases at V and 2 bases at J, with 16 bases between. This CDR3 has 15 residues. Germline V CDR1 and CDR2: SGHNT, YYREEE (reference sequence).

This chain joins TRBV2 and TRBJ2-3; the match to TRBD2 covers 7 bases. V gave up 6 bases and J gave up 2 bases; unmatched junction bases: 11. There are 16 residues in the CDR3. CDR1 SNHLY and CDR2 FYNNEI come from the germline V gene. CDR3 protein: CASSTPGLGITDTQYF. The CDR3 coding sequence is TGTGCCAGCAGCACCCCTGGACTAGGCATCACAGATACGCAGTATTTT.

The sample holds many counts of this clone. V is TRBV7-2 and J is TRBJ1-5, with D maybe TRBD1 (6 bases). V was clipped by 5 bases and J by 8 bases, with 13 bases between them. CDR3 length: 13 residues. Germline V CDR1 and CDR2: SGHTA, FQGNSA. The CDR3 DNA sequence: TGTGCCAGCAGCCCAACAGGGTATGAGCCCCAGCATTTT. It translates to CASSPTGYEPQHF.

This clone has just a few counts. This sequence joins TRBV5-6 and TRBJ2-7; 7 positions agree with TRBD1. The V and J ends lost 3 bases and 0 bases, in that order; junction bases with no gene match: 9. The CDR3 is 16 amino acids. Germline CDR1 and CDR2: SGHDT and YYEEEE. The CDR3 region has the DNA TGTGCCAGCAGCTCCCTCGACAGGGAACTCTCCTACGAGCAGTACTTC. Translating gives CASSSLDRELSYEQYF. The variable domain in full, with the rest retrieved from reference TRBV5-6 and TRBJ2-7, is DAGVTQSPTHLIKTRGQQVTLRCSPKSGHDTVSWYQQALGQGPQFIFQYYEEEERQRGNFPDRFSGHQFPNYSSELNVNALLLGDSALYLCASSSLDRELSYEQYFGPGTRLTVT.

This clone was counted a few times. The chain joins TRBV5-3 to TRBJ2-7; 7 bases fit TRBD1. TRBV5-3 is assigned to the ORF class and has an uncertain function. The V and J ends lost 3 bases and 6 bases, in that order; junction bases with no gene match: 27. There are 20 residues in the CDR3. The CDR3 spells CARSSRIGVLYRGRNREQYF. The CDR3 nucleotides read TGTGCCAGAAGCTCAAGGATTGGGGTACTATACAGGGGCCGAAATCGCGAGCAGTACTTC.

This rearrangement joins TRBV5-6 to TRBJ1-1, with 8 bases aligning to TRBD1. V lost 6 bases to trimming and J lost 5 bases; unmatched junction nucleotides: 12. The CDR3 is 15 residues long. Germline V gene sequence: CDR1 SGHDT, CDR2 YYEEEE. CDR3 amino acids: CASNPATGARTEAFF. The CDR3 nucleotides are TGTGCCAGCAACCCCGCGACAGGGGCAAGGACTGAAGCTTTCTTT. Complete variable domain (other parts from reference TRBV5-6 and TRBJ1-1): DAGVTQSPTHLIKTRGQQVTLRCSPKSGHDTVSWYQQALGQGPQFIFQYYEEEERQRGNFPDRFSGHQFPNYSSELNVNALLLGDSALYLCASNPATGARTEAFFGQGTRLTVV.